The rows below give T cell receptor beta chains drawn from one sample of a study of T-cell reconstitution after alpha-beta-depleted transplantation in children. TCRdb used MiXCR to reprocess the PCR reads, holding one entry per CDR3 protein. This table holds nearly 400,000 distinct CDR3 sequences, around 20% found once. Sequencing used PBMCs from the stem cell graft donor, obtained from the stem cell graft. The receptors were sampled from a human donor who donated a stem cell graft to a child with acute myeloid leukemia. Both conserved end residues are part of each CDR3. Size values are once, few and many counts, or a class for expanded clones, and some rows have none.

V,J,size,CDR3
TRBV12-3/TRBV12-4,TRBJ2-1,few,CASSLSGFYNEQFF
TRBV20-1,TRBJ1-3,many,CSARDLRVGPGNTIYF
TRBV20-1,TRBJ2-3,.,CSAGRLAEHTDTQYF
TRBV20-1,TRBJ2-3,few,CSASPGLLAGGADTQYF
TRBV3-1,TRBJ2-2,few,CASSQDRLTGELFF
TRBV10-3,TRBJ2-1,.,CAISESGHQGADNEQFF
TRBV5-1,TRBJ1-3,.,CASTTGVPGNTIYF
TRBV12-3/TRBV12-4,TRBJ2-5,few,CASSTTGVGKETQYF
TRBV4-2,TRBJ2-5,few,CASSQISGRAQETQYF
TRBV28,TRBJ2-5,.,CARMVQQETQYF
TRBV24-1,TRBJ2-3,.,CATSGWGDTQYF
TRBV11-2,TRBJ1-3,.,CASSVDRGRNTIYF
TRBV7-3,TRBJ2-3,once,CASSGETSGGTDTQYF
TRBV30,TRBJ2-7,.,CAWSVVQGVSYEQYF
TRBV11-3,TRBJ2-5,.,CASSLGVGGREETQYF
TRBV28,TRBJ2-1,once,CASSLSSFGSVNEQFF
TRBV7-9,TRBJ2-3,.,CASTPTGTDTQYF
TRBV12-3/TRBV12-4,TRBJ1-5,few,CASRLTGEPQHF
TRBV24-1,TRBJ2-1,many,CATSDRDRGPAYNEQFF
TRBV28,TRBJ2-2,.,CASRRTGTGRTGELFF
TRBV7-2,TRBJ1-5,many,CASSFNNQPQHF
TRBV25-1,TRBJ2-1,many,CASSESSIHSSYNEQFF
TRBV5-1,TRBJ2-1,.,CASSFWDPNEQFF
TRBV6-1,TRBJ2-1,.,CASPEGWRGEQFF
TRBV11-2,TRBJ2-1,few,CASSSELLGEQFF
TRBV29-1,TRBJ1-1,.,CSAGQGATEAFF